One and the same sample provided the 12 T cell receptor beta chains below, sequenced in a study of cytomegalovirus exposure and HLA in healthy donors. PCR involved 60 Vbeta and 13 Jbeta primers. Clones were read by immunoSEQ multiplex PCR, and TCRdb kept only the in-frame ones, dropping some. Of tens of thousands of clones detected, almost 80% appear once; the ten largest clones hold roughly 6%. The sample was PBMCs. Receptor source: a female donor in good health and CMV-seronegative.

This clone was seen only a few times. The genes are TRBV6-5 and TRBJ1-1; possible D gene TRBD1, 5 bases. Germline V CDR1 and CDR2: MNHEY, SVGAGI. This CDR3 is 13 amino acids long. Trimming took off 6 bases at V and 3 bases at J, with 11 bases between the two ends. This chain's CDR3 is CASSRTSYTEAFF. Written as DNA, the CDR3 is TGTGCCAGCAGCCGGACATCATACACTGAAGCTTTCTTT.

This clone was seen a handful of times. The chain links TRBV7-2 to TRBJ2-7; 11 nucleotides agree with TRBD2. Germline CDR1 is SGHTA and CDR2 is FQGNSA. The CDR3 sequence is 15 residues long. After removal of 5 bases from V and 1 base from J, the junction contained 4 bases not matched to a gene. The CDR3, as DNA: TGTGCCAGCAGCCCCACTAGCGGGAGTTCCTACGAGCAGTACTTC. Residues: CASSPTSGSSYEQYF.

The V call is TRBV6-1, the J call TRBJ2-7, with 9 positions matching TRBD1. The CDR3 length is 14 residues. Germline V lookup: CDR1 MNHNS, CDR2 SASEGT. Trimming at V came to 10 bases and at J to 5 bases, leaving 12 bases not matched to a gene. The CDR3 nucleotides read TGTGCCATCACAACCGGGACAGGGAGGGACGAGCAGTACTTC. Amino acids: CAITTGTGRDEQYF.

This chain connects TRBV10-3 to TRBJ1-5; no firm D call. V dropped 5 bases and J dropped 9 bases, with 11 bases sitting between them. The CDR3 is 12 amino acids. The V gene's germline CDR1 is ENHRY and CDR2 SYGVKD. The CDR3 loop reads CAISSLGMPQHF. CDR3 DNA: TGTGCCATCAGTTCCTTGGGCATGCCCCAGCATTTT.

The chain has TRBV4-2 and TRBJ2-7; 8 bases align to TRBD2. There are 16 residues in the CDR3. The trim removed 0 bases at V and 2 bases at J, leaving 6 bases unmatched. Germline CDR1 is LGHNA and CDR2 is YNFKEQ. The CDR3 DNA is TGTGCCAGCAGCCAAGATCCCAGCGGGGGCCCCTACGAGCAGTACTTC. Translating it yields CASSQDPSGGPYEQYF.

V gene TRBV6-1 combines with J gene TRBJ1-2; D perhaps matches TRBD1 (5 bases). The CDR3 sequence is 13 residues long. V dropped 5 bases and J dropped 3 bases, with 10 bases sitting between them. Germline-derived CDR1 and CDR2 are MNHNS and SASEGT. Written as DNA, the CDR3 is TGTGCCAGCAGTCTCAGGGTGGACTATGGCTACACCTTC. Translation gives CASSLRVDYGYTF.

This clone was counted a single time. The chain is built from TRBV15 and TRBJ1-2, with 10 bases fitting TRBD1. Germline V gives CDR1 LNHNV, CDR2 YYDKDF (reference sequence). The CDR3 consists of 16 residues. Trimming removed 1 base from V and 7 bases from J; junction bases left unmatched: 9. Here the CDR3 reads CATSRGTGGQGIGYTF. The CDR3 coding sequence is TGTGCCACCAGCAGAGGCACTGGGGGACAGGGGATTGGCTACACCTTC.

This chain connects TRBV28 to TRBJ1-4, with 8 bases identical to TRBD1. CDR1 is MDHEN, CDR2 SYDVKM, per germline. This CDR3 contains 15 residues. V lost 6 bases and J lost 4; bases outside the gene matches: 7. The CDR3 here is CASSQRQGINEKLFF. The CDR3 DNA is TGTGCCAGCAGCCAACGACAGGGGATTAATGAAAAACTGTTTTTT.

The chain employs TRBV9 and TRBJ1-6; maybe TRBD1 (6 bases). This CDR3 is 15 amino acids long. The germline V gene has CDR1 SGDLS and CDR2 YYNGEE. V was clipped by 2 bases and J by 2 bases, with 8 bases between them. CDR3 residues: CASSVDSPYNSPLHF. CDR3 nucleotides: TGTGCCAGCAGCGTGGACAGCCCCTATAATTCACCCCTCCACTTT.

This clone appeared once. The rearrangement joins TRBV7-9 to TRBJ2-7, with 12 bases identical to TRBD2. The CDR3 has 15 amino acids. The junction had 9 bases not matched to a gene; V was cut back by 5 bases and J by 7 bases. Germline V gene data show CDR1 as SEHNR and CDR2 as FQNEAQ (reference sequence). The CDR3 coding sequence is TGTGCCAGCAGCACCCTAGCGGGAGGGCAAGGAGAGCAGTACTTC. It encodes CASSTLAGGQGEQYF.

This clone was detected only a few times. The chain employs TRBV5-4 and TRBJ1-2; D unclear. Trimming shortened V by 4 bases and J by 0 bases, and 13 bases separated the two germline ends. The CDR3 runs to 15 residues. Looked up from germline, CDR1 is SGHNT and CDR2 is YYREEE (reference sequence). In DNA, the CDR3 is TGTGCCAGCAGCCGCTCGGCAGGTGCTAACTATGGCTACACCTTC. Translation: CASSRSAGANYGYTF.

As DNA, the CDR3 is TGTGCCAGTAGTATCACCGGGTACAATGAGCAGTTCTTC. Protein: CASSITGYNEQFF. The chain employs TRBV19 and TRBJ2-1; the D is unclear. The V gene's germline CDR1 is LNHDA and CDR2 SQIVND (reference sequence). Trimming stripped 3 bases from V and 4 bases from J, with 7 bases between. This CDR3 has 13 residues.